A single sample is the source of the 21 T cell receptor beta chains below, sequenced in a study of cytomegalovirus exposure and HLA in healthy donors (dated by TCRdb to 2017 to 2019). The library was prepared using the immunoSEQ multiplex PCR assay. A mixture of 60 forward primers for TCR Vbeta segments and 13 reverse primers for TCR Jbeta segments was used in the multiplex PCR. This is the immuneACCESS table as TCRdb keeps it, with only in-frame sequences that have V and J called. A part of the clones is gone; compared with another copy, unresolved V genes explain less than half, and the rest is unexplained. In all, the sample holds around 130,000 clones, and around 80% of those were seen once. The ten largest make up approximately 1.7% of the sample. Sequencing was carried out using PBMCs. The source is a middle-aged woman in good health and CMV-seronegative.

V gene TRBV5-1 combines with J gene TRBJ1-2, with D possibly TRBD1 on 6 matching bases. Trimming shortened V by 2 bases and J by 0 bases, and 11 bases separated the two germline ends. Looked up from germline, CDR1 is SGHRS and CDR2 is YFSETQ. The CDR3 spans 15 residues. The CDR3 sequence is CASSFTGISNYGYTF. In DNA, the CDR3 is TGCGCCAGCAGCTTTACAGGGATATCTAACTATGGCTACACCTTC. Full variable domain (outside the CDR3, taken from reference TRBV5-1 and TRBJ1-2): KAGVTQTPRYLIKTRGQQVTLSCSPISGHRSVSWYQQTPGQGLQFLFEYFSETQRNKGNFPGRFSGRQFSNSRSEMNVSTLELGDSALYLCASSFTGISNYGYTFGSGTRLTVV.

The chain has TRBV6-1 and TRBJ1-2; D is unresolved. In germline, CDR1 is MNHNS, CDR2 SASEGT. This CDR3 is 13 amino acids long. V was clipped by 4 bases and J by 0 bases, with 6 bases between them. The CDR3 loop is CASSGTTNYGYTF. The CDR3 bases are TGTGCCAGCAGTGGTACAACTAACTATGGCTACACCTTC.

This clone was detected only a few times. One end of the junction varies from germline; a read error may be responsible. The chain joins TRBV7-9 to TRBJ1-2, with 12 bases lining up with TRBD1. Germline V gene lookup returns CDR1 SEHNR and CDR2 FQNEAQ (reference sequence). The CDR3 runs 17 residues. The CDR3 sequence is CSSSHRDRGPTNYGYTF. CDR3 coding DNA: TGTTCCAGCAGCCACCGGGACAGGGGGCCCACTAACTATGGCTACACCTTC.

The CDR3 sequence is CASGSSRGGLDEQFF. The CDR3 coding sequence is TGTGCCAGCGGATCCTCGAGGGGGGGGCTGGATGAGCAGTTCTTC. V gene TRBV27 combines with J gene TRBJ2-1, with D maybe TRBD2 (7 bases). Trimming removed 8 bases at V and 8 bases at J, with 22 bases between. Germline V gene data show CDR1 as MNHEY and CDR2 as SMNVEV (reference sequence). This CDR3 has 15 amino acids.

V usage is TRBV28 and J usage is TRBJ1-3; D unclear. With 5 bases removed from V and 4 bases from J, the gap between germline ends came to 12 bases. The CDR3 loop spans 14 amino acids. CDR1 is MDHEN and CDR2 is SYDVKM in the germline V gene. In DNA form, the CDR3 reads TGTGCCAGCAGTGCGGATTTCGAGGGAAACACCATATATTTT. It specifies CASSADFEGNTIYF. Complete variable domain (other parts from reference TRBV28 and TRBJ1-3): DVKVTQSSRYLVKRTGEKVFLECVQDMDHENMFWYRQDPGLGLRLIYFSYDVKMKEKGDIPEGYSVSREKKERFSLILESASTNQTSMYLCASSADFEGNTIYFGEGSWLTVV.

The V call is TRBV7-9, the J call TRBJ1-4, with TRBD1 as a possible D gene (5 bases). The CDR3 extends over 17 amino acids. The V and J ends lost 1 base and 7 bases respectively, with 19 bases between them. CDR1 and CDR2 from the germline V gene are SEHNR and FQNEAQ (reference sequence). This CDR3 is CASSLEGARALGEKLFF. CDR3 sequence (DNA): TGTGCCAGCAGCTTAGAAGGCGCCAGGGCCTTGGGTGAAAAACTGTTTTTT.

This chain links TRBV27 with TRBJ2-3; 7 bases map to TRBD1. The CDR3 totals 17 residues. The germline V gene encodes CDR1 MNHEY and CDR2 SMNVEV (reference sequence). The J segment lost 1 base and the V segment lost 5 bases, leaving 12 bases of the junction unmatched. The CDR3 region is CASSLQGPPLGTDTQYF. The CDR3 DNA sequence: TGTGCCAGCAGTCTACAGGGGCCGCCACTCGGCACAGATACGCAGTATTTT.

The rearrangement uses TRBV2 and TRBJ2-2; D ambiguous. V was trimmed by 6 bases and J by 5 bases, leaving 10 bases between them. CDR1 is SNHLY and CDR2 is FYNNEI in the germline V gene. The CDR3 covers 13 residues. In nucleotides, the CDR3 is TGTGCCAGCAGGTTAGACGGGACCGGGGAGCTGTTTTTT. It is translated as CASRLDGTGELFF.

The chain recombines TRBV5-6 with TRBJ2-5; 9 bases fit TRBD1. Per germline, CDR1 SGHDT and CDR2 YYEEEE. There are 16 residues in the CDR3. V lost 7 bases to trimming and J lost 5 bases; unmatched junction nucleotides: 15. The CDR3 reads CASAEFPDRGIETQYF. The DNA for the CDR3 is TGTGCCAGCGCCGAATTTCCGGACAGGGGTATCGAGACCCAGTACTTC.

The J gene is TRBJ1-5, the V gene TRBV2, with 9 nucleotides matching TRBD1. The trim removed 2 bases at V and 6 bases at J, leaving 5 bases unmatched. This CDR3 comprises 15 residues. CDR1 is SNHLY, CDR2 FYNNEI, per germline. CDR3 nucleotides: TGTGCCAGCAGTGAAAGTGGGACAGGGCGTCAGCCCCAGCATTTT. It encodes CASSESGTGRQPQHF.

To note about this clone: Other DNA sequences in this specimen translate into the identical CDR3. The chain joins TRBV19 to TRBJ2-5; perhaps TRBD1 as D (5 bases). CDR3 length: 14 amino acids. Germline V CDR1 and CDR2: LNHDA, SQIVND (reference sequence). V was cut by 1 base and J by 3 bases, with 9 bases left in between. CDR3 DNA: TGTGCCAGTAGTATAGGGGCAGGGAAAGAGACCCAGTACTTC. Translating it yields CASSIGAGKETQYF.

The CDR3: CASSKGKNRDRKNTGELFF. In DNA form, the CDR3 reads TGTGCCAGCAGCAAAGGTAAAAACAGGGACAGGAAGAACACCGGGGAGCTGTTTTTT. The chain is built from TRBV21-1 and TRBJ2-2; the table assigns TRBD1, which was not confirmed against the DNA. TRBV21-1 is given as a pseudogene. The CDR3 runs to 19 residues.

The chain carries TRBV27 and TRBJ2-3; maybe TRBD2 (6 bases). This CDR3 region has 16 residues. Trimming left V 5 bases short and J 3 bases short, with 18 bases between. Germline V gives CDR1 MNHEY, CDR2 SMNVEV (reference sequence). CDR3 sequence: CASSPRWQGGTDTQYF. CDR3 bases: TGTGCCAGCAGTCCCAGGTGGCAGGGAGGAACAGATACGCAGTATTTT.

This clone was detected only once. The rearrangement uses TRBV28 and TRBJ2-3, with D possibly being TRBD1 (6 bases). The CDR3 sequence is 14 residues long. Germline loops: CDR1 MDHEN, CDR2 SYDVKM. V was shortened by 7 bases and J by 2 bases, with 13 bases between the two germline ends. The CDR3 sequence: CASTSQGLTDTQYF. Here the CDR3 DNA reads TGTGCCAGCACCTCTCAGGGGCTCACAGATACGCAGTATTTT.

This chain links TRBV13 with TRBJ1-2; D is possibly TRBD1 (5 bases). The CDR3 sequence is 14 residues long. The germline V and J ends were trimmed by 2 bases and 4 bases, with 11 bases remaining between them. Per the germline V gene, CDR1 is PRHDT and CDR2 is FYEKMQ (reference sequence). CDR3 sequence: CASSLRGWSYGYTF. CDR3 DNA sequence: TGTGCCAGCAGCTTAAGGGGCTGGAGCTATGGCTACACCTTC.

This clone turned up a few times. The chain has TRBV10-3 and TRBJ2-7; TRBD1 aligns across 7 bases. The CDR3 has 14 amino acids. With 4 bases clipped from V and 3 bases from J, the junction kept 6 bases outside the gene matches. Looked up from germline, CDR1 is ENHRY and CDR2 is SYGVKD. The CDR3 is CAISARTGDYEQYF. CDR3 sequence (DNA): TGTGCCATCAGTGCCAGGACAGGTGACTACGAGCAGTACTTC.

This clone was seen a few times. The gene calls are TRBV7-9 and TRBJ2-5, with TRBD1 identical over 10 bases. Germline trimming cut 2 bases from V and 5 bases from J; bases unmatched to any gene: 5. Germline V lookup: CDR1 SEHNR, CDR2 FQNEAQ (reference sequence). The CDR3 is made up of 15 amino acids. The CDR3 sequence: CASSLLGQGLETQYF. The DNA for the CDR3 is TGTGCCAGCAGCTTATTGGGACAGGGGCTGGAGACCCAGTACTTC.

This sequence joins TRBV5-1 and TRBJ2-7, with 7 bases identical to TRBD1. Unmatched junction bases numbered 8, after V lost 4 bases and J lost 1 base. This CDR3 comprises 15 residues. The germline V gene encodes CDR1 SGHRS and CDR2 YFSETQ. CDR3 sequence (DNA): TGCGCCAGCAGCATTCAAGGGGGACAGTCCTACGAGCAGTACTTC. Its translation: CASSIQGGQSYEQYF. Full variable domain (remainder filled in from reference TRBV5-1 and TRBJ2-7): KAGVTQTPRYLIKTRGQQVTLSCSPISGHRSVSWYQQTPGQGLQFLFEYFSETQRNKGNFPGRFSGRQFSNSRSEMNVSTLELGDSALYLCASSIQGGQSYEQYFGPGTRLTVT.

The CDR3 here is CASSVGHANSPLHF. In DNA, the CDR3 is TGTGCCAGCAGCGTTGGACATGCTAATTCACCCCTCCACTTT. J is TRBJ1-6 and V is TRBV9; maybe TRBD1 (5 bases). Germline V gene lookup returns CDR1 SGDLS and CDR2 YYNGEE. V lost 2 bases, J lost 6 bases, and 9 bases lay in between. The CDR3 runs 14 residues.

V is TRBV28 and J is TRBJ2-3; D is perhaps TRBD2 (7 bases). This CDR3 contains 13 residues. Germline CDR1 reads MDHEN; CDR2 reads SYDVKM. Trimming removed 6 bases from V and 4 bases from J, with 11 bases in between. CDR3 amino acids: CASRLGGADTQYF. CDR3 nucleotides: TGTGCCAGCAGGCTAGGGGGGGCAGATACGCAGTATTTT.

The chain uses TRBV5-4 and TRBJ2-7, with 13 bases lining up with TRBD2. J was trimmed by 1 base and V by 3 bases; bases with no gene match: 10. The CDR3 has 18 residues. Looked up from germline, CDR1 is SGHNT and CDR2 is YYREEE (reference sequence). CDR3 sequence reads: CASSSVGLAGVVSYEQYF. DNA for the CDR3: TGTGCCAGCAGCTCTGTCGGACTAGCGGGAGTGGTGTCCTACGAGCAGTACTTC.